The 27 T cell receptor beta chains given below trace back to one sample, sequenced in a study of patients and donors after allogeneic stem cell transplantation. MiXCR, applied by TCRdb to the RT-PCR reads, yields one record per CDR3 protein. Counted here are over 150,000 distinct CDR3 sequences, approximately 30% occurring once; the ten biggest clones make up less than 3.5%. The sequencing sample was made of blood, either unsorted or a sorted T cell fraction (not recorded which). These TCRs come from a human donor who was either an allogeneic HSCT recipient or a stem cell or donor lymphocyte infusion donor (not recorded which). It is not recorded whose cells these are; they may come from a transplant donor.

This clonotype showed up just a few times. The CDR3, as DNA: TGCAGTGCTTATGACAGGGAGAACGAGCAGTACTTC. It specifies CSAYDRENEQYF. The chain links TRBV20-1 to TRBJ2-7; 7 nucleotides match TRBD1. The CDR3 extends over 12 amino acids. V dropped 5 bases and J dropped 5; count of bases not matched to a gene: 6. Germline V gene lookup returns CDR1 DFQATT and CDR2 SNEGSKA (reference sequence).

This clonotype was seen more than once but under ten times. CDR3 sequence (DNA): TGCGCCAGTCTCAGGGACGGCTATGGCTACACCTTC. Protein: CASLRDGYGYTF. V usage is TRBV10-2 and J usage is TRBJ1-2; a possible D gene is TRBD1 (5 bases). The CDR3 sequence is 12 residues long. CDR1 and CDR2 from the germline V gene are WSHSY and SAAADI. V lost 9 bases, J lost 4 bases, and 12 bases lay in between.

This clonotype was counted a few times. The V gene is TRBV20-1, the J gene TRBJ1-5; D gene uncertain. The CDR3 sequence is 13 residues long. Per the germline V gene, CDR1 is DFQATT and CDR2 is SNEGSKA (reference sequence). Deletions cut 1 base from V and 2 bases from J, with 6 bases between. Written as DNA, the CDR3 is TGCAGTGCTAGAGTCCAGGGCAATCAGCCCCAGCATTTT. Its translation is CSARVQGNQPQHF.

The chain uses TRBV24-1 and TRBJ2-5; the D gene is possibly TRBD2 (6 bases). Germline V CDR1 and CDR2: KGHDR, SFDVKD. There are 15 residues in the CDR3. V was shortened by 3 bases and J by 1 base, with 11 bases between the two germline ends. CDR3 loop: CATSDRAGGQETQYF. CDR3 nucleotides: TGTGCCACCAGTGATAGAGCGGGTGGCCAAGAGACCCAGTACTTC.

The rearrangement uses TRBV18 and TRBJ2-7; 8 nucleotides match TRBD1. Germline CDR1 is KGHSH and CDR2 is LQKENI. This CDR3 has 15 residues. V trimming: 0 bases; J trimming: 7 bases; junction bases outside the gene matches: 8. CDR3 loop: CASSPPGTGHREQYF. The CDR3 nucleotides are TGTGCCAGCTCACCACCGGGGACAGGCCACCGGGAGCAGTACTTC. The variable domain in full, completed from reference TRBV18 and TRBJ2-7, reads NAGVMQNPRHLVRRRGQEARLRCSPMKGHSHVYWYRQLPEEGLKFMVYLQKENIIDESGMPKERFSAEFPKEGPSILRIQQVVRGDSAAYFCASSPPGTGHREQYFGPGTRLTVT.

The chain recombines TRBV4-3 with TRBJ2-7; 9 bases line up with TRBD2. Germline CDR1 LGHNA, CDR2 YSLEER. The CDR3 spans 14 residues. The V gene end was trimmed by 3 bases and the J gene end by 3 bases; junction bases not matched to a gene: 3. The CDR3 loop is CASSHLLAGYEQYF. The CDR3 region has the DNA TGCGCCAGCAGCCACTTACTAGCGGGCTACGAGCAGTACTTC.

This clonotype occurred a few times. The J gene is TRBJ2-7, the V gene TRBV29-1; 9 bases line up with TRBD2. Germline values: CDR1 SQVTM, CDR2 ANQGSEA. V was clipped by 7 bases and J by 3 bases; unmatched bases: 4. The CDR3 is 12 residues long. CDR3: CSASSGVYEQYF. The CDR3 DNA reads as TGCAGCGCATCTAGCGGGGTCTACGAGCAGTACTTC.

This clonotype has at least ten counts. The chain combines TRBV20-1 with TRBJ1-1, with D perhaps matching TRBD1 (6 bases). Trimming left V 3 bases short and J 3 bases short, with 14 bases between. This CDR3 has 14 amino acids. CDR1 is DFQATT, CDR2 SNEGSKA, per germline (reference sequence). The chain's CDR3 is CSASGGAGYTEAFF. The CDR3 coding sequence is TGCAGTGCTAGCGGGGGGGCTGGGTACACTGAAGCTTTCTTT.

The chain uses TRBV20-1 and TRBJ2-3; 15 bases agree with TRBD2. CDR1 and CDR2 from the germline V gene are DFQATT and SNEGSKA (reference sequence). The CDR3 consists of 17 residues. Trimming took 1 base from V and 5 from J; bases not matched to a gene: 7. As DNA, the CDR3 is TGCAGTGCTAGAGGGGGACTAGCGGGAGGAGTAGGAGATACGCAGTATTTT. Translation gives CSARGGLAGGVGDTQYF.

CDR3 sequence: CAISTDTYEQYF. The CDR3 nucleotides are TGTGCCATCAGCACAGATACCTACGAGCAGTACTTC. The V gene is TRBV10-3, the J gene TRBJ2-7; D is uncertain. Looked up from germline, CDR1 is ENHRY and CDR2 is SYGVKD. Trimming cost V 6 bases and J 2 bases, with 8 bases left between them. The CDR3 extends over 12 amino acids.

This clonotype was found many times. The rearrangement uses TRBV12-3 or TRBV12-4 and TRBJ2-1; TRBD1 is a possible D gene (5 bases). The CDR3 runs to 14 residues. Trimming shortened V by 3 bases and J by 4 bases, and 10 bases separated the two germline ends. The CDR3, as DNA: TGTGCCAGCAGTTTCCCCCCAGGGTACAATGAGCAGTTCTTC. Translation gives CASSFPPGYNEQFF.

The chain couples TRBV20-1 to TRBJ2-1; a possible D gene is TRBD2 (6 bases). The germline gives CDR1 DFQATT, CDR2 SNEGSKA (reference sequence). Trimming removed 5 bases from V and 2 bases from J, with 16 bases in between. This CDR3 comprises 15 residues. The CDR3 sequence is CSAFTEEGPYNEQFF. In DNA form, the CDR3 reads TGCAGTGCTTTTACCGAGGAGGGGCCCTACAATGAGCAGTTCTTC.

The rearrangement uses TRBV19 and TRBJ1-1; no firm D call. The germline V and J ends were trimmed by 4 bases and 5 bases, with 17 bases remaining between them. Germline assignment: CDR1 LNHDA and CDR2 SQIVND (reference sequence). There are 15 residues in the CDR3. CDR3 nucleotide sequence: TGTGCCAGTAGTACCCTCGGGAGCTTGGGGACTGAAGCTTTCTTT. This translates into CASSTLGSLGTEAFF.

The rearrangement uses TRBV12-3 or TRBV12-4 and TRBJ1-6, with TRBD1 identical over 8 bases. V was clipped by 6 bases and J by 6 bases; unmatched bases: 10. The CDR3 extends over 16 amino acids. The CDR3 reads CASSQGTGGINSPLHF. The CDR3 coding sequence is TGTGCCAGCAGCCAAGGGACAGGCGGAATTAATTCACCCCTCCACTTT.

The rearrangement joins TRBV10-3 to TRBJ2-7, with D possibly TRBD2 on 6 matching bases. From germline, CDR1 is ENHRY and CDR2 SYGVKD. Trimming stripped 2 bases from V and 4 bases from J, with 15 bases between. The CDR3 sequence is 15 residues long. The chain's CDR3 is CAISEDPGGVYEQYF. In nucleotides, the CDR3 is TGTGCCATCAGTGAGGACCCGGGCGGGGTGTACGAGCAGTACTTC.

The chain recombines TRBV5-1 with TRBJ2-7, with 11 bases that match TRBD2. The V gene end was trimmed by 3 bases and the J gene end by 4 bases; junction bases not matched to a gene: 6. This CDR3 contains 15 residues. Germline-derived CDR1 and CDR2 are SGHRS and YFSETQ. The CDR3, as DNA: TGCGCCAGCAGCTGGGAACTAGCGGGAGTTTACGAGCAGTACTTC. This translates into CASSWELAGVYEQYF. The full variable domain, completed using reference TRBV5-1 and TRBJ2-7, is KAGVTQTPRYLIKTRGQQVTLSCSPISGHRSVSWYQQTPGQGLQFLFEYFSETQRNKGNFPGRFSGRQFSNSRSEMNVSTLELGDSALYLCASSWELAGVYEQYFGPGTRLTVT.

This sequence joins TRBV5-6 and TRBJ2-7, with TRBD2 matching 7 bases. Germline-derived CDR1 and CDR2 are SGHDT and YYEEEE. The CDR3 runs to 14 residues. The trim removed 4 bases at V and 4 bases at J, leaving 8 bases unmatched. Here the CDR3 DNA reads TGTGCCAGCAGCGGGCTAGCGGTTACTTACGAGCAGTACTTC. This codes for CASSGLAVTYEQYF.

Worth noting for this clonotype: The CDR3 does not end in the conserved phenylalanine or tryptophan, so this is likely a read error. The V and J genes are TRBV14 and TRBJ2-1, with TRBD1 as a possible D gene (6 bases). Germline CDR1 and CDR2: SGHDN and FVKESK. The V end was cut by 2 bases, the J end by 6 bases, with 17 bases between. The CDR3 spans 16 residues. The CDR3 nucleotides read TGTGCCAGCAGCCAAACCGGGACATGGGCCCGCAATGAGCAGTTCATC. Amino acid sequence: CASSQTGTWARNEQFI.

This clonotype has at least ten counts. The chain recombines TRBV6-5 with TRBJ2-2; D gene ambiguous. The V gene's germline CDR1 is MNHEY and CDR2 SVGAGI. CDR3 length: 13 amino acids. V was shortened by 7 bases and J by 3 bases, with 9 bases between the two germline ends. The CDR3 bases are TGTGCCAGCACCTACCGGGACACCGGGGAGCTGTTTTTT. Its protein is CASTYRDTGELFF.

The CDR3 loop is CASSQSRSYEQYF. The DNA for the CDR3 is TGTGCCAGCAGCCAATCACGCTCCTACGAGCAGTACTTC. This chain connects TRBV16 to TRBJ2-7, with D uncertain. CDR3 length: 13 residues. V was trimmed by 0 bases and J by 0 bases, leaving 3 bases between them. The V gene's germline CDR1 is KGHSY and CDR2 FQNENV. Using reference TRBV16 and TRBJ2-7 for the parts outside the CDR3, the full variable domain is GEEVAQTPKHLVRGEGQKAKLYCAPIKGHSYVFWYQQVLKNEFKFLISFQNENVFDETGMPKERFSAKCLPNSPCSLEIQATKLEDSAVYFCASSQSRSYEQYFGPGTRLTVT.

This rearrangement joins TRBV7-2 to TRBJ1-1; 7 bases match TRBD1. After removal of 5 bases from V and 8 bases from J, the junction contained 8 bases not matched to a gene. CDR3 length: 13 amino acids. CDR1 is SGHTA and CDR2 is FQGNSA in the germline V gene. The DNA of the CDR3 is TGTGCCAGCAGCCTCGGACAGGTGGGGGAAGCTTTCTTT. It yields the protein CASSLGQVGEAFF.

This clonotype was observed a handful of times. The V gene is TRBV5-1, the J gene TRBJ2-1; D is unclear. The V end was cut by 4 bases, the J end by 0 bases, with 5 bases between. The CDR3 totals 13 residues. Germline V gives CDR1 SGHRS, CDR2 YFSETQ. CDR3 coding DNA: TGCGCCAGCAGCGGTCTCTCCTACAATGAGCAGTTCTTC. Translation: CASSGLSYNEQFF.

The CDR3 coding sequence is TGCAGTGCGAGACTAGCCCCGGATGAGCAGTTCTTC. This codes for CSARLAPDEQFF. The V gene is TRBV20-1, the J gene TRBJ2-1; 7 nucleotides line up with TRBD2. J was trimmed by 8 bases and V by 6 bases; bases with no gene match: 7. Germline V gives CDR1 DFQATT, CDR2 SNEGSKA (reference sequence). The CDR3 is made up of 12 amino acids.

This clonotype was seen a handful of times. The chain has TRBV12-3 or TRBV12-4 and TRBJ2-1; 8 nucleotides agree with TRBD2. The ends lost 6 bases at V and 3 bases at J; junction bases unmatched: 4. There are 14 residues in the CDR3. CDR3 residues: CASSQLADYNEQFF. CDR3 nucleotide sequence: TGTGCCAGCAGCCAACTAGCGGACTACAATGAGCAGTTCTTC.

This clonotype was found a few times. This rearrangement joins TRBV14 to TRBJ1-2; 7 bases map to TRBD1. This CDR3 has 14 amino acids. J lost 5 bases, V lost 5 bases, and 8 bases had no gene match. Looked up from germline, CDR1 is SGHDN and CDR2 is FVKESK. CDR3 protein: CASSEYRTGYGYTF. In DNA form, the CDR3 reads TGTGCCAGCAGCGAATATAGGACAGGATATGGCTACACCTTC.

This clonotype has just a few counts. The V gene is TRBV27, the J gene TRBJ1-6; no clear D. Per germline, CDR1 MNHEY and CDR2 SMNVEV (reference sequence). The CDR3 totals 17 residues. Trimming took off 5 bases at V and 0 bases at J, with 14 bases between the two ends. The CDR3 DNA is TGTGCCAGCAGTCCCCTTCTGGCGAGCTCCTATAATTCACCCCTCCACTTT. Residues: CASSPLLASSYNSPLHF.

The chain has TRBV20-1 and TRBJ1-5, with D uncertain. The length of the CDR3 is 12 residues. The germline gives CDR1 DFQATT, CDR2 SNEGSKA (reference sequence). Between the trimmed V and J ends, which lost 2 bases and 4 bases, there was a span of 6 bases. In DNA, the CDR3 is TGCAGTGCTAGAAAGACTAATCAGCCCCAGCATTTT. Translated: CSARKTNQPQHF.